This TCR beta chain is drawn from a study of shared clonotypes between healthy human individuals. Study-wide results and limits: Among the subsets, naive ones generally showed larger estimated richness than memory ones. Clonotypes that were shared across a few donors made up around 5.5% of naive CD4 clonotypes.

In the source study's methods: Junction-only sequences without quality scores came from ImmunoSEQ, so filtering differed. Produced via immunoSEQ multiplex PCR; TCRdb's table is partial and in-frame only. Clone size and V and J calls were adopted from that table, with D and trimming inferred from the DNA. The table has about 1.1 million clones, roughly 80% seen once. The V gene's germline CDR1 is SGHAT and CDR2 FQNNGV. V gave up 5 bases and J gave up 5 bases; unmatched junction bases: 10. The CDR3 extends over 15 amino acids. Worth noting for this clone: What it recognizes is unknown.

A split of CD4+ cells into CD45RA+ naive and CD45RA-negative memory subsets was performed. Sequencing was done on a sample of memory CD4+ T cells from PBMCs. Subset defined: CD45RA-negative fraction. The chain is built from TRBV11-2 and TRBJ2-5; 8 bases are a match to TRBD2. The source of this sequence is a man in his late teens or twenties in good health. Some clones in this sample may be carry-over from other donors' samples. CDR3 nucleotides: TGTGCCAGCAGCAAGGGAGCGGGGGATTGGGAGACCCAGTACTTC. Protein sequence: CASSKGAGDWETQYF.